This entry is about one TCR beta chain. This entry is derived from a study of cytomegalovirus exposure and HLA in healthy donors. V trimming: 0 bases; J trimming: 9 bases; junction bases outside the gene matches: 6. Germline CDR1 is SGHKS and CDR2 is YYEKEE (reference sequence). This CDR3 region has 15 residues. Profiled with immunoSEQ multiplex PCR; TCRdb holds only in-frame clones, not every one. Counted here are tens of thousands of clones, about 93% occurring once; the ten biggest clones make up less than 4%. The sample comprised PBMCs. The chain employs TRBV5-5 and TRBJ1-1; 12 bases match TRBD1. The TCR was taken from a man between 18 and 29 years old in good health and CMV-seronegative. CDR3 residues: CASSLVGTGGLKAFF. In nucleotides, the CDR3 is TGTGCCAGCAGCTTGGTGGGGACAGGGGGCTTAAAAGCTTTCTTT.